The present T cell receptor (beta chain) was sequenced within a study of cytomegalovirus exposure and HLA in healthy donors. With 60 Vbeta and 13 Jbeta primers, the PCR was carried out. Produced via immunoSEQ multiplex PCR; TCRdb's table is partial and in-frame only. Among about 100,000 clones, 60% to 75% were seen once, and the ten largest hold roughly 3%. The CDR3 has 12 residues. V lost 6 bases, J lost 0 bases, and 6 bases lay in between. Per germline, CDR1 SEHNR and CDR2 FQNEAQ (reference sequence). As for this clone: Its antigen is still unknown.

Each of the donors was a healthy bone marrow donor. Regarding the study as a whole: Based on reports, TCR beta sequences accurately predicted HLA-A and HLA-B alleles for most subjects.

The source material was PBMCs. V is TRBV7-9 and J is TRBJ2-7; D ambiguous. The receptor was isolated from a female donor in good health and CMV-seropositive. CDR3 residues: CASSSVSYEQYF. CDR3 in DNA: TGTGCCAGCAGTTCCGTCTCCTACGAGCAGTACTTC.